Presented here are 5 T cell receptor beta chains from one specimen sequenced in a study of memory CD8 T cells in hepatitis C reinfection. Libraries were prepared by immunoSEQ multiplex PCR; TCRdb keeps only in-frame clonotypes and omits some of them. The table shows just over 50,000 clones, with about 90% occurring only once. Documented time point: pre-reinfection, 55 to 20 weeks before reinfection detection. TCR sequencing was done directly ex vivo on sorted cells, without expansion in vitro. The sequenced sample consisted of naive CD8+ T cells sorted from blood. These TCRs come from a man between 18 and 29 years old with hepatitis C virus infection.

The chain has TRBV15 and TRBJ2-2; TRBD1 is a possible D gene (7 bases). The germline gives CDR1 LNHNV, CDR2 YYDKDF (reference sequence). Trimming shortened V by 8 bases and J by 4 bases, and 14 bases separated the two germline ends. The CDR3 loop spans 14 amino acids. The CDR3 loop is CATLNRGGTGELFF. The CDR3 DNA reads TGTGCCACCCTGAACAGGGGAGGCACCGGGGAGCTGTTTTTT.

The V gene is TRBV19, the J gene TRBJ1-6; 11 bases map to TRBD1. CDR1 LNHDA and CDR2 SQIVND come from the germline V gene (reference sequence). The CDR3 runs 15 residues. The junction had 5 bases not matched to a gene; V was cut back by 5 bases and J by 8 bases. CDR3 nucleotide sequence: TGTGCCAGTAGTCTCGGGACAGGGGGGGATTCACCCCTCCACTTT. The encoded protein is CASSLGTGGDSPLHF. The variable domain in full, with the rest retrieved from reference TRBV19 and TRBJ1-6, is DGGITQSPKYLFRKEGQNVTLSCEQNLNHDAMYWYRQDPGQGLRLIYYSQIVNDFQKGDIAEGYSVSREKKESFPLTVTSAQKNPTAFYLCASSLGTGGDSPLHFGNGTRLTVT.

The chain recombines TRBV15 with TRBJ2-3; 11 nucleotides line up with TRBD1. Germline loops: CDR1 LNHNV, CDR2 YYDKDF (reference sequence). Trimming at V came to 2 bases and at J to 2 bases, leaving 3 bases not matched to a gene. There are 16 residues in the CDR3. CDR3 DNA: TGTGCCACCAGCAGATCGGACAGGGGGCTCACAGATACGCAGTATTTT. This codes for CATSRSDRGLTDTQYF.

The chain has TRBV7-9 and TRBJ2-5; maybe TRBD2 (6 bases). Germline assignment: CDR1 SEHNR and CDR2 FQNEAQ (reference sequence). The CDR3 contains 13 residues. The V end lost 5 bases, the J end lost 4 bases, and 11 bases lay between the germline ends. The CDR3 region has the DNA TGTGCCAGCAGCGGGGGGTGGTTAGAGACCCAGTACTTC. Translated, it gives CASSGGWLETQYF.

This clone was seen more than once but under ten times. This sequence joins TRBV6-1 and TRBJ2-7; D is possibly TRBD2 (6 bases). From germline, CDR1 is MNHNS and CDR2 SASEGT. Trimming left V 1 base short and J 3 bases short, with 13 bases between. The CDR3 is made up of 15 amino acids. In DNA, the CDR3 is TGTGCCAGCAGTGAAGAATGGGGAGGTGTCTACGAGCAGTACGTC. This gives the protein CASSEEWGGVYEQYV.